This TCR beta chain was observed in a study of T cell responses to AZD1222 COVID-19 vaccine. The study pooled second doses at about 4 or about 12 weeks. As for this clone: Its antigen remains unknown.

The CDR3 has 13 residues. V shed 4 bases and J shed 4 bases, with 10 bases lying between them. CDR1 is SGHDN and CDR2 is FVKESK in the germline V gene. Assay: immunoSEQ multiplex PCR; the TCRdb copy retains only in-frame clones and omits some. The sample has about 150,000 clones, roughly 90% seen once. Study results and caveats: Spike-wide coverage was observed for vaccine-associated CD4 TCRs, with dominant responses at 160-218 and 743-854. Following two doses of AZD1222, Spike-specific TCR breadth and depth rose. Mostly white British, mostly female donors; authors suggested clonal diversity may be underestimated.

The V call is TRBV14, the J call TRBJ1-2; D gene ambiguous. The sequenced sample was peripheral blood, obtained 28 days after the second AZD1222 dose. This TCR was recovered from an adult who received the AZD1222 COVID-19 vaccine. DNA of the CDR3: TGTGCCAGCAGCCCCGGGAGGACCTATGGCTACACCTTC. Residues: CASSPGRTYGYTF. Full variable domain (outside the CDR3, taken from reference TRBV14 and TRBJ1-2): EAGVTQFPSHSVIEKGQTVTLRCDPISGHDNLYWYRRVMGKEIKFLLHFVKESKQDESGMPNNRFLAERTGGTYSTLKVQPAELEDSGVYFCASSPGRTYGYTFGSGTRLTVV.